Following are 14 T cell receptor beta chains from one sample sequenced in a study of T-cell reconstitution after alpha-beta-depleted transplantation in children. Preparing the TCRbeta library involved the use of unique molecular identifiers. MiXCR was run by TCRdb on the PCR reads, yielding one entry per CDR3 protein. This sample has about 360,000 distinct CDR3 sequences, with about 14% found just once. The sequencing used PBMCs, collected from the stem cell graft. These receptors all stem from a human donor who donated a stem cell graft to a child with Fanconi anemia.

The J gene is TRBJ2-7, the V gene TRBV29-1, with 8 bases identical to TRBD1. The CDR3 runs to 15 residues. Trimming removed 1 base from V and 2 bases from J; junction bases left unmatched: 7. From germline, CDR1 is SQVTM and CDR2 ANQGSEA. CDR3 in amino acids: CSVEVWTGSPYEQYV. CDR3 sequence (DNA): TGCAGCGTTGAAGTTTGGACAGGGTCCCCCTACGAGCAGTACGTC.

The chain joins TRBV5-1 to TRBJ2-7, with 10 bases that match TRBD1. With 4 bases clipped from V and 6 bases from J, the junction kept 4 bases outside the gene matches. This CDR3 has 13 amino acids. CDR1 and CDR2 (germline): SGHRS, YFSETQ. CDR3 nucleotides: TGCGCCAGCAGCACGGGACAGGGGACCGAGCAGTACTTC. This encodes CASSTGQGTEQYF.

V and J are TRBV9 and TRBJ1-3; D is uncertain. The CDR3 is made up of 18 amino acids. CDR1 and CDR2 from the germline V gene are SGDLS and YYNGEE. V lost 0 bases to trimming and J lost 0 bases, with 16 bases between them. The CDR3 loop reads CASSVEESGRTSGNTIYF. The CDR3 DNA is TGTGCCAGCAGCGTAGAAGAATCGGGCCGGACCTCTGGAAACACCATATATTTT.

This clonotype was picked up a small number of times. This sequence joins TRBV9 and TRBJ1-3; unclear D gene. Trimming pared 0 bases from V and 4 bases from J, leaving 8 bases between. The germline V gene has CDR1 SGDLS and CDR2 YYNGEE. This CDR3 region has 14 residues. CDR3 in amino acids: CASSVGLDGNTIYF. The CDR3 bases are TGTGCCAGCAGCGTAGGCCTCGACGGAAACACCATATATTTT. The full variable domain, its missing parts supplied by reference TRBV9 and TRBJ1-3, is DSGVTQTPKHLITATGQRVTLRCSPRSGDLSVYWYQQSLDQGLQFLIQYYNGEERAKGNILERFSAQQFPDLHSELNLSSLELGDSALYFCASSVGLDGNTIYFGEGSWLTVV.

V and J are TRBV30 and TRBJ1-6; D is unclear. The CDR3 contains 15 residues. Germline values: CDR1 GTSNPN, CDR2 SVGIG (reference sequence). Trimming removed 5 bases at V and 0 bases at J, with 11 bases between. CDR3: CAWGQESSYNSPLHF. As DNA, the CDR3 is TGTGCCTGGGGGCAGGAAAGCTCCTATAATTCACCCCTCCACTTT. Combining the CDR3 with reference TRBV30 and TRBJ1-6 gives the whole variable domain SQTIHQWPATLVQPVGSPLSLECTVEGTSNPNLYWYRQAAGRGLQLLFYSVGIGQISSEVPQNLSASRPQDRQFILSSKKLLLSDSGFYLCAWGQESSYNSPLHFGNGTRLTVT.

This clonotype was seen at least ten times. The J gene is TRBJ2-3, the V gene TRBV5-1; TRBD2 might be the D (5 bases). The germline V and J ends were trimmed by 8 bases and 0 bases, with 16 bases remaining between them. This CDR3 comprises 15 residues. Per germline, CDR1 SGHRS and CDR2 YFSETQ. CDR3 nucleotide sequence: TGCGCCAGTAGTTTGAGGGATTCTAGCACAGATACGCAGTATTTT. It codes for CASSLRDSSTDTQYF. The whole variable domain, remainder taken from reference TRBV5-1 and TRBJ2-3, is KAGVTQTPRYLIKTRGQQVTLSCSPISGHRSVSWYQQTPGQGLQFLFEYFSETQRNKGNFPGRFSGRQFSNSRSEMNVSTLELGDSALYLCASSLRDSSTDTQYFGPGTRLTVL.

The J gene is TRBJ1-2, the V gene TRBV12-3 or TRBV12-4, with 9 bases fitting TRBD1. The CDR3 extends over 15 amino acids. V shed 5 bases, J shed 6 bases, and the junction held 10 bases outside the gene matches. Written as DNA, the CDR3 is TGTGCCAGCAGTGCGACAGGGGGTAACTGGGATGGCTACACCTTC. Its protein is CASSATGGNWDGYTF.

This chain connects TRBV20-1 to TRBJ1-1, with unresolved D. V was clipped by 5 bases and J by 2 bases, with 12 bases between them. The CDR3 contains 13 residues. CDR1 is DFQATT, CDR2 SNEGSKA, per germline (reference sequence). The chain's CDR3 is CSAPPYINTEAFF. The DNA for the CDR3 is TGCAGTGCTCCTCCTTACATTAACACTGAAGCTTTCTTT.

V is TRBV7-7 and J is TRBJ2-5; D might be TRBD2 (7 bases). The ends were cut back, 5 bases at V and 5 bases at J, with 18 bases in the middle. The germline V gene encodes CDR1 SSHAT and CDR2 FNYEAQ (reference sequence). The CDR3 spans 15 residues. CDR3 bases: TGTGCCAGCAGCCTCGGACTAGGGGGGGGGGAGACCCAGTACTTC. Translation gives CASSLGLGGGETQYF.

This chain connects TRBV5-6 to TRBJ2-5, with D perhaps assigned TRBD1 or TRBD2 (5 bases each). Germline CDR1 is SGHDT and CDR2 is YYEEEE. There are 13 residues in the CDR3. V was shortened by 5 bases and J by 4 bases, with 12 bases between the two germline ends. For the CDR3, the DNA is TGTGCCAGCAGTCACGGGGCGGGAGAGACCCAGTACTTC. Its translation is CASSHGAGETQYF.

A few counts support this clonotype. The V gene is TRBV20-1, the J gene TRBJ2-1; 9 bases map to TRBD1. Germline lookup yields CDR1 DFQATT and CDR2 SNEGSKA (reference sequence). V gave up 5 bases and J gave up 10 bases; unmatched junction bases: 6. The CDR3 has 12 amino acids. The chain's CDR3 is CSAPGTGLEQFF. The CDR3, as DNA: TGCAGTGCTCCCGGGACAGGGCTCGAGCAGTTCTTC.

This clonotype was detected many times. The rearrangement uses TRBV7-9 and TRBJ2-1; 8 bases match TRBD1. CDR3 length equals 14 residues. V lost 4 bases, J lost 6 bases, and 5 bases stayed unmatched. Per the germline V gene, CDR1 is SEHNR and CDR2 is FQNEAQ (reference sequence). CDR3 in amino acids: CASSSDRESNEQFF. CDR3 in DNA: TGTGCCAGCAGCTCGGACAGGGAGTCCAATGAGCAGTTCTTC.

The rearrangement uses TRBV5-1 and TRBJ1-3; D gene unclear. The CDR3 contains 18 residues. CDR1 and CDR2 (germline): SGHRS, YFSETQ. V was trimmed by 0 bases and J by 0 bases, leaving 16 bases between them. The CDR3 is CASSLAKDGHGSGNTIYF. The CDR3 nucleotides are TGCGCCAGCAGCTTGGCCAAGGATGGCCATGGCTCTGGAAACACCATATATTTT.

This clonotype was observed many times. The chain couples TRBV7-2 to TRBJ2-3; no clear D gene. V dropped 6 bases and J dropped 2 bases, with 12 bases sitting between them. CDR3 length: 14 residues. Germline loops: CDR1 SGHTA, CDR2 FQGNSA. CDR3 amino acids: CASSLDAHTDTQYF. CDR3 in DNA: TGTGCCAGCAGTCTGGATGCGCACACAGATACGCAGTATTTT.